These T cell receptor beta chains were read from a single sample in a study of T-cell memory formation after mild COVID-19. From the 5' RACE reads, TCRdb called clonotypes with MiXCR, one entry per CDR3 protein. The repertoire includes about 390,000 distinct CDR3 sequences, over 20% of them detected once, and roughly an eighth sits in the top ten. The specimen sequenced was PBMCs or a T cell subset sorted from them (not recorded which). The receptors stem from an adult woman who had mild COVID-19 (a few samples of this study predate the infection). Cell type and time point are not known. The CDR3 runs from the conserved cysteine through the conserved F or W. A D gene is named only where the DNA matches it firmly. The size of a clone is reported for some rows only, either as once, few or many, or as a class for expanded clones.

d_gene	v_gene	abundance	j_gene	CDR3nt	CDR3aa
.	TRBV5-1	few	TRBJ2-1	TGCGCCAGCAGTTTGGGGGACTTCTACAATGAGCAGTTCTTC	CASSLGDFYNEQFF
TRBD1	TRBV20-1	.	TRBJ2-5	TGCAGTGCTTCCTCCGGACAGGCTCAAGAGACCCAGTACTTC	CSASSGQAQETQYF
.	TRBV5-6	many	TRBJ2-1	TGTGCCAGCAGCTCTATTTCCTACAATGAGCAGTTCTTC	CASSSISYNEQFF
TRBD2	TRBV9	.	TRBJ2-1	TGTGCCAGCAGCGTAGGATCTAGCGGGAGGCAGGAGTTCTTC	CASSVGSSGRQEFF
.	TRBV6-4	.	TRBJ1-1	TGTGCCAGCAGTGACTCAAGGCGAGGGACTGAAGCTTTCTTT	CASSDSRRGTEAFF
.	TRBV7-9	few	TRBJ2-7	TGTGCCAGCAGCCCGCGCCGGGGCTCCTACGAGCAGTACTTC	CASSPRRGSYEQYF
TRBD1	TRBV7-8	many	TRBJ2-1	TGTGCCAGCTCACTGACAGGGGGCTACAATGAGCAGTTCTTC	CASSLTGGYNEQFF
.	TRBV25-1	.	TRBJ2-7	TGTGCCAGCAGTGAAAACGGCGGAGCCTACGAGCAGTACTTC	CASSENGGAYEQYF
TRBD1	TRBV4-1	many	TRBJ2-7	TGCGCCAGCAGCCAAGCCGGGACAGGGGTTCACGAGCAGTACTTC	CASSQAGTGVHEQYF
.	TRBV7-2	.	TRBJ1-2	TGTGCCAGCAGCTTAGCGGTGGCAGGGCGGGGGTCCTACACCTTC	CASSLAVAGRGSYTF
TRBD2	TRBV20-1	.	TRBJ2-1	TGCAGTGCGGCGGGAGACTATGTCCTCGATCCATACAATTTCGTCAATGAGCAGTTCTTC	CSAAGDYVLDPYNFVNEQFF
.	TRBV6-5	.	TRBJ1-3	TGTGCCAGCAGCTTTTCCGGGCCTCTACCCTCTGGAAACACCATATATTTT	CASSFSGPLPSGNTIYF
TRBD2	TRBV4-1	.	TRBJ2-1	TGCGCCAGCAGCCTACTGCCGGGACTAGCGGGAGGTAATGAGCAGTTCTTC	CASSLLPGLAGGNEQFF
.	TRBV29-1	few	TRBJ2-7	TGCAGCGTACCAAACCCCGGTGGCAGCTTAAGAGGCGAGCAGTACTTC	CSVPNPGGSLRGEQYF
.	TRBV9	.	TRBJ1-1	TGTGCCAGCAGCGTAGACCTGGGGAACACTGAAGCTTTCTTT	CASSVDLGNTEAFF
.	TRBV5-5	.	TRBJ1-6	TGTGCCAGCAGCTTGGGTCTGGGTTCACCCCTCCACTTT	CASSLGLGSPLHF
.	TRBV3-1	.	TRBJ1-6	TGTGCCAGCAGCCAAGACCCGCATCCCCTCCACTTT	CASSQDPHPLHF
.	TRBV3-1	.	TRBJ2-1	TGTGCCAGCAGCCAACCGGGGGTACTCTACAATGAGCAGTTCTTC	CASSQPGVLYNEQFF
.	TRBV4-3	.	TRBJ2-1	TGCGCCAGCAGCCAAGATCTGGGCGGAGGAGGCTGGCAGTTCTTC	CASSQDLGGGGWQFF
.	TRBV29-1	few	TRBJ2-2	TGCAGCGGGGGAAGCACCGGGGAGCTGTTTTTT	CSGGSTGELFF
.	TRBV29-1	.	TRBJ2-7	TGCAGCGTCCAGGTAGAATACGAGCAGTACTTC	CSVQVEYEQYF
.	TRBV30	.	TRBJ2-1	TGTGCCTGGAGTTGGGGCAGGGGAAGTGAGCAGTTCTTC	CAWSWGRGSEQFF
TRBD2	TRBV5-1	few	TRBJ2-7	TGCGCCAGCAGCCTGGGACTAGCGGGGCCTTCTGTCTCCGAGCAGTACTTC	CASSLGLAGPSVSEQYF
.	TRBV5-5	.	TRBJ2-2	TGTGCCAGCAGCTTGTTCAGCACCGGGGAGCTGTTTTTT	CASSLFSTGELFF
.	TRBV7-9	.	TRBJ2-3	TGTGCCAGCAGCACCGAAAGGGACCGGAAAGATACGCAGTATTTT	CASSTERDRKDTQYF
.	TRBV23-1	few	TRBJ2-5	TGCGCCAGCAGTCAAGCAGGACACCAAGAGACCCAGTACTTC	CASSQAGHQETQYF
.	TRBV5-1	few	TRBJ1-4	TGTGCCAGCAGCTTGGGCGGTGCAACTAATGAAAAACTGTTTTTT	CASSLGGATNEKLFF
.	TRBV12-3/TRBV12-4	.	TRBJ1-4	TGTGCCAGCAGTTTTCGAGCTGATCAAAAACTGTTTTTT	CASSFRADQKLFF
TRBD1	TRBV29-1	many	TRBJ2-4	TGCAGCGTTGCGCAGGGGGAAAACATTCAGTACTTC	CSVAQGENIQYF
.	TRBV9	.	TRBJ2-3	TGTGCCAGCAGCGTGGATGGGGCAGATACGCAGTATTTT	CASSVDGADTQYF
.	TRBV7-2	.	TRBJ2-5	TGTGCCAGCAGCTTAAGTTCCTTGCAGACCCAGTACTTC	CASSLSSLQTQYF
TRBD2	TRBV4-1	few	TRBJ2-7	TGCGCCAGCAGCCTAACCTACCCATGGGGGGGGGTTCCCTACGAGCAGTACTTC	CASSLTYPWGGVPYEQYF
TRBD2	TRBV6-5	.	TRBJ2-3	TGTGCCAGCAGTGCACTAGCGGGAAGGGGAGATACGCAGTATTTT	CASSALAGRGDTQYF
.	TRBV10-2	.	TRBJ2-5	TGCGCCAGCAGTACGGTTGAAGCCAAGACCCAGTACTTC	CASSTVEAKTQYF
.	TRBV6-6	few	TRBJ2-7	TGTGCCAGCAGTTACGGGGAATTGAGGGGCTCCTACGAGCAGTACTTC	CASSYGELRGSYEQYF
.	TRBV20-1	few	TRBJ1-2	TGCAGTGCTAGAGAGGCGGGACTTAACTATGGCTACACCTTC	CSAREAGLNYGYTF
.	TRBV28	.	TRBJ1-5	TGTGCCAGCAGTCGACCTCCCGGACGGGAACAACGCAATCAGCCCCAGCATTTT	CASSRPPGREQRNQPQHF
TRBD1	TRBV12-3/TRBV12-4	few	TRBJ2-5	TGTGCCAGCAGTTTTAAGGGGGCCCAAGAGACCCAGTACTTC	CASSFKGAQETQYF
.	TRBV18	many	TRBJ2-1	TGTGCCAGCTCACCGGTGACGGTTAGCTCCTACAATGAGCAGTTCTTC	CASSPVTVSSYNEQFF
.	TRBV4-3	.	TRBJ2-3	TGCGCCAGCAGCCGAGTCCCGGGGGATACGCAGTATTTT	CASSRVPGDTQYF
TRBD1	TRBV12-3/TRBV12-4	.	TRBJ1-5	TGTGCCAGCAGGGTGACAGGGGGAAAGGTCAATCAGCCCCAGCATTTT	CASRVTGGKVNQPQHF
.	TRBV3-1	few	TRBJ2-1	TGTGCCAGCAGCCTGAGGACAGCTGACAATGAGCAGTTCTTC	CASSLRTADNEQFF
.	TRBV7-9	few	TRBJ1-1	TGTGCCAGCAGCCGATCCTTCGGGTTGGGCACTGAAGCTTTCTTT	CASSRSFGLGTEAFF
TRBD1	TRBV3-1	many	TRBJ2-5	TGTGCCAGCAGCCAAGGGCTAGGGGGCGAGACCCAGTACTTC	CASSQGLGGETQYF
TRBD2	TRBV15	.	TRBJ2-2	TGTGCCACCAGCGAAGGACTAGCGGACACCGGGGAGCTGTTTTTT	CATSEGLADTGELFF
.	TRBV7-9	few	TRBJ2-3	TGTGCCAGCAGCTTATTACATGTGGACACAGATACGCAGTATTTT	CASSLLHVDTDTQYF
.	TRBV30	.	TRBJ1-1	TGTGCCTGGGGGGGGATGAACACTGAAGCTTTCTTT	CAWGGMNTEAFF
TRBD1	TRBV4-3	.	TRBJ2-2	TGCGCCAGCAGCCGAGCAGCTACAGGGGGTCGGTTGACCGGGGAGCTGTTTTTT	CASSRAATGGRLTGELFF
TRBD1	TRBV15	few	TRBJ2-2	TGTGCCACCAGCAGACCAGACAGGGGGCGCCGGACCGGGGAGCTGTTTTTT	CATSRPDRGRRTGELFF
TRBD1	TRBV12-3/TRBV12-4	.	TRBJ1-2	TGTGCCAGCACCACCGGACAGGGCGGAAGTTACACCTTC	CASTTGQGGSYTF